The 24 T cell receptor beta chains below were found in one sample sequenced in a study of blood T cell repertoires in COVID-19. The method was immunoSEQ multiplex PCR; TCRdb's version includes in-frame clones alone and lacks a portion of them. The table lists approximately 200,000 clones, about 90% of them singletons, with approximately 2.4% in the top ten. Sequencing input: PBMCs or T cells enriched from blood (not recorded which). The origin of the receptors is a woman under 40 who had recovered from COVID-19.

The V and J genes are TRBV5-6 and TRBJ1-2; 9 nucleotides align to TRBD1. J lost 8 bases, V lost 2 bases, and 13 bases had no gene match. Germline-derived CDR1 and CDR2 are SGHDT and YYEEEE. This CDR3 is 16 amino acids long. CDR3 loop: CASSFRDRDDTWGYTF. CDR3 nucleotides: TGTGCCAGCAGCTTCCGGGACAGGGACGACACTTGGGGCTACACCTTC. Variable domain in full (rest from reference TRBV5-6 and TRBJ1-2): DAGVTQSPTHLIKTRGQQVTLRCSPKSGHDTVSWYQQALGQGPQFIFQYYEEEERQRGNFPDRFSGHQFPNYSSELNVNALLLGDSALYLCASSFRDRDDTWGYTFGSGTRLTVV.

The chain recombines TRBV14 with TRBJ1-4; D is perhaps TRBD1 (6 bases). V lost 4 bases and J lost 3, with 12 bases in between. CDR3 length: 15 residues. Per the germline V gene, CDR1 is SGHDN and CDR2 is FVKESK. CDR3: CASSRGQLANEKLFF. CDR3 nucleotide sequence: TGTGCCAGCAGCCGAGGACAGTTGGCTAATGAAAAACTGTTTTTT.

The CDR3 is CASSFAGSMNTEAFF. The CDR3 coding sequence is TGCGCCAGCAGCTTCGCGGGTTCCATGAACACTGAAGCTTTCTTT. This chain uses TRBV5-1 with TRBJ1-1; D is unresolved. Germline V gene sequence: CDR1 SGHRS, CDR2 YFSETQ. This CDR3 has 15 residues. V was pared by 2 bases and J by 0 bases, with 11 bases between.

This chain links TRBV4-3 with TRBJ1-4; a possible D gene is TRBD1 (5 bases). The V and J ends lost 0 bases and 4 bases respectively, with 21 bases between them. This CDR3 region has 19 residues. Germline assignment: CDR1 LGHNA and CDR2 YSLEER. The CDR3 loop is CASSQDRRTKGKSNEKLFF. CDR3 DNA: TGCGCCAGCAGCCAAGATAGGAGAACTAAGGGGAAGAGTAATGAAAAACTGTTTTTT.

The rearrangement uses TRBV12-3 or TRBV12-4 and TRBJ1-2; unclear D gene. This CDR3 has 13 residues. V was pared by 2 bases and J by 7 bases, with 11 bases between. The CDR3 reads CASSLNGVSGYTF. The CDR3 DNA reads TGTGCCAGCAGTTTAAACGGGGTGAGTGGCTACACCTTC.

The table lists this clone with a few counts. This sequence joins TRBV5-4 and TRBJ2-3; D is ambiguous. Germline values: CDR1 SGHNT, CDR2 YYREEE (reference sequence). V was cut by 4 bases and J by 2 bases, with 11 bases left in between. The CDR3 is 14 amino acids. This CDR3 is CASSRDFPTDTQYF. As DNA, the CDR3 is TGTGCCAGCAGCCGAGACTTCCCCACAGATACGCAGTATTTT.

This sequence joins TRBV30 and TRBJ2-1, with 11 bases aligning to TRBD2. The ends lost 8 bases at V and 5 bases at J; junction bases unmatched: 8. This CDR3 spans 14 amino acids. The V gene's germline CDR1 is GTSNPN and CDR2 SVGIG (reference sequence). CDR3 bases: TGTGCCACCTTAGCGGGGGGGCCCCACAATGAGCAGTTCTTC. This gives the protein CATLAGGPHNEQFF.

This chain uses TRBV5-4 with TRBJ2-5; D is perhaps TRBD2 (7 bases). V was pared by 0 bases and J by 7 bases, with 19 bases between. Per the germline V gene, CDR1 is SGHNT and CDR2 is YYREEE (reference sequence). This CDR3 is built from 16 residues. The CDR3, as DNA: TGTGCCAGCAGCTTGGGTTCTAGGGGGGGCGCGGGGACCCAGTACTTC. It translates to CASSLGSRGGAGTQYF.

The chain combines TRBV28 with TRBJ1-1, with 8 nucleotides matching TRBD1. Germline V gene lookup returns CDR1 MDHEN and CDR2 SYDVKM. V shed 2 bases, J shed 4 bases, and the junction held 3 bases outside the gene matches. This CDR3 region has 14 residues. CDR3 amino acids: CASSLQGAFTEAFF. The CDR3, as DNA: TGTGCCAGCAGTTTACAGGGGGCTTTCACTGAAGCTTTCTTT.

The chain links TRBV19 to TRBJ1-1, with D possibly TRBD1 on 6 matching bases. Germline CDR1 and CDR2: LNHDA and SQIVND (reference sequence). Deletions cut 6 bases from V and 0 bases from J, with 11 bases between. CDR3 length equals 14 residues. Here the CDR3 DNA reads TGTGCCAGTAGCAAAGGACAGTTGAACACTGAAGCTTTCTTT. This sequence encodes CASSKGQLNTEAFF.

The genes are TRBV15 and TRBJ1-4; D unresolved. The CDR3 covers 13 residues. Germline values: CDR1 LNHNV, CDR2 YYDKDF (reference sequence). Trimming removed 0 bases at V and 10 bases at J, with 9 bases between. This CDR3 is CATSRDPGGKLFF. CDR3 in DNA: TGTGCCACCAGCAGAGATCCGGGTGGAAAACTGTTTTTT.

The chain has TRBV27 and TRBJ1-5; 9 nucleotides agree with TRBD1. The germline V gene has CDR1 MNHEY and CDR2 SMNVEV (reference sequence). There are 15 residues in the CDR3. V was clipped by 5 bases and J by 5 bases; unmatched bases: 7. CDR3 coding DNA: TGTGCCAGCAGTCCAGCCGGGACAGGGTATCAGCCCCAGCATTTT. It codes for CASSPAGTGYQPQHF.

CDR3 DNA sequence: TGTGCCAGCAGCCCATTTCAGCTTTCGGCGACAAGCTACACCTTC. It yields the protein CASSPFQLSATSYTF. V and J are TRBV7-9 and TRBJ1-2; unclear D gene. The CDR3 sequence is 15 residues long. Germline CDR1 and CDR2: SEHNR and FQNEAQ (reference sequence). Trimming pared 5 bases from V and 9 bases from J, leaving 22 bases between.

The chain carries TRBV10-3 and TRBJ1-2; no clear D gene. Per germline, CDR1 ENHRY and CDR2 SYGVKD. V lost 2 bases and J 5 bases, leaving 9 bases between the germline ends. CDR3 length equals 13 residues. The CDR3 sequence: CAISEIGDYGYTF. The CDR3 DNA is TGTGCCATCAGTGAGATAGGAGATTATGGCTACACCTTC.

This rearrangement joins TRBV4-3 to TRBJ2-2, with 7 positions matching TRBD2. Per germline, CDR1 LGHNA and CDR2 YSLEER. J was trimmed by 0 bases and V by 3 bases; bases with no gene match: 7. The CDR3 extends over 17 amino acids. DNA of the CDR3: TGCGCCAGCAGCCAGGACCCTAGCGGAGCGAACACCGGGGAGCTGTTTTTT. This sequence encodes CASSQDPSGANTGELFF.

The J gene is TRBJ1-6, the V gene TRBV6-5; TRBD1 agrees at 9 bases. The germline gives CDR1 MNHEY, CDR2 SVGAGI. This CDR3 is 14 amino acids long. Trimming took 5 bases from V and 8 from J; bases not matched to a gene: 4. CDR3 sequence: CASSRTGAYSPLHF. DNA of the CDR3: TGTGCCAGCAGTAGGACAGGGGCTTATTCACCCCTCCACTTT.

The genes are TRBV4-1 and TRBJ1-6, with D tentatively TRBD1 (6 bases). The CDR3 covers 15 residues. Trimming removed 4 bases from V and 7 bases from J, with 14 bases in between. Germline lookup yields CDR1 MGHRA and CDR2 YSYEKL. In DNA form, the CDR3 reads TGCGCCAGCAGCCGCGCGGCAGGGGAAAATTCACCCCTCCACTTT. This codes for CASSRAAGENSPLHF.

The rearrangement links TRBV7-3 to TRBJ2-1; 11 nucleotides agree with TRBD2. Germline CDR1 is SGHTA and CDR2 is FQGTGA. CDR3 length: 15 residues. V shed 4 bases, J shed 7 bases, and the junction held 6 bases outside the gene matches. The CDR3 nucleotides are TGTGCCAGCAGCTCGGGACTAGCGGTAGGAAATGAGCAGTTCTTC. Translated: CASSSGLAVGNEQFF.

This chain connects TRBV2 to TRBJ2-5, with TRBD2 matching over 9 bases. With V trimmed by 9 bases and J by 3 bases, 5 bases remained unmatched. The CDR3 sequence is 13 residues long. From germline, CDR1 is SNHLY and CDR2 FYNNEI. The CDR3 DNA follows: TGTGCCAGTTTAGGCGGGGGGGAAGAGACCCAGTACTTC. Its protein product is CASLGGGEETQYF.

The chain combines TRBV3-1 (or the pseudogene TRBV3-2) with TRBJ1-4; weak D call: TRBD1 (6 bases). The ends were cut back, 3 bases at V and 8 bases at J, with 13 bases in the middle. The CDR3 totals 14 residues. CDR1 is LGHDT, CDR2 YNNKEL, per germline (reference sequence). DNA of the CDR3: TGTGCCAGCAGCCAGGGGGGGCTCGGAGAAAAACTGTTTTTT. Amino acids: CASSQGGLGEKLFF.

The genes are TRBV27 and TRBJ1-4; 7 nucleotides line up with TRBD1. This CDR3 contains 16 residues. Germline V lookup: CDR1 MNHEY, CDR2 SMNVEV (reference sequence). With 5 bases clipped from V and 7 bases from J, the junction kept 13 bases outside the gene matches. In DNA form, the CDR3 reads TGTGCCAGCAGTATGCTTACAGGGGTCCCTGGTGAAAAACTGTTTTTT. It is translated as CASSMLTGVPGEKLFF. The variable domain in full, with the rest retrieved from reference TRBV27 and TRBJ1-4, is EAQVTQNPRYLITVTGKKLTVTCSQNMNHEYMSWYRQDPGLGLRQIYYSMNVEVTDKGDVPEGYKVSRKEKRNFPLILESPSPNQTSLYFCASSMLTGVPGEKLFFGSGTQLSVL.

The genes are TRBV19 and TRBJ1-2, with D uncertain. The V gene lost 4 bases and the J gene lost 4 bases, with 16 bases spanning the gap. Germline V lookup: CDR1 LNHDA, CDR2 SQIVND (reference sequence). This CDR3 is 15 amino acids long. The CDR3 region has the DNA TGTGCCAGTAGTACGCCGGGAGCCCTTGGCTATGGCTACACCTTC. This encodes CASSTPGALGYGYTF.

This chain uses TRBV7-2 with TRBJ2-1; TRBD2 matches at 14 bases. The CDR3 has 16 amino acids. Trimming cost V 5 bases and J 8 bases; bases outside gene matches: 8. CDR1 is SGHTA and CDR2 is FQGNSA in the germline V gene. The CDR3 nucleotides are TGTGCCAGCAGCCCCCGACTAGCGGGGGGGTTCGATGAGCAGTTCTTC. This encodes CASSPRLAGGFDEQFF.

The J gene is TRBJ2-7, the V gene TRBV6-2 or TRBV6-3; 7 nucleotides align to TRBD1. Trimming at V came to 2 bases and at J to 3 bases, leaving 4 bases not matched to a gene. The CDR3 is 14 amino acids. CDR1 is MNHEY and CDR2 is SVGEGT in the germline V gene. This chain's CDR3 is CASSYLGQNYEQYF. CDR3 bases: TGTGCCAGCAGTTACCTGGGACAGAACTACGAGCAGTACTTC.